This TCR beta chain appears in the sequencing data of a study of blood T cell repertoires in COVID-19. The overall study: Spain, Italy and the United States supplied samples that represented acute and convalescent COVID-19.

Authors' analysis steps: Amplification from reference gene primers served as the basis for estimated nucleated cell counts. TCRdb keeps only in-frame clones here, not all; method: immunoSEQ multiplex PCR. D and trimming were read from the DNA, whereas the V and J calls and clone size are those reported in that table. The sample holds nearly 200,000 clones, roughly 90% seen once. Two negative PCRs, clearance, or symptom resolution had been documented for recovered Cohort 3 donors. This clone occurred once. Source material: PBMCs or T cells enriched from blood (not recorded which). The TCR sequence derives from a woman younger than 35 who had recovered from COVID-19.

DNA for the CDR3: TGTGCCAGCGCTAAGGGCTGGCGGGGGGGCACAGATACGCAGTATTTT. Translation: CASAKGWRGGTDTQYF. This chain links TRBV3-1 (or the pseudogene TRBV3-2) with TRBJ2-3; 8 positions agree with TRBD2. The CDR3 is 16 amino acids. Per germline, CDR1 LGHDT and CDR2 YNNKEL (reference sequence). Trimming at V came to 8 bases and at J to 1 base, leaving 11 bases not matched to a gene.